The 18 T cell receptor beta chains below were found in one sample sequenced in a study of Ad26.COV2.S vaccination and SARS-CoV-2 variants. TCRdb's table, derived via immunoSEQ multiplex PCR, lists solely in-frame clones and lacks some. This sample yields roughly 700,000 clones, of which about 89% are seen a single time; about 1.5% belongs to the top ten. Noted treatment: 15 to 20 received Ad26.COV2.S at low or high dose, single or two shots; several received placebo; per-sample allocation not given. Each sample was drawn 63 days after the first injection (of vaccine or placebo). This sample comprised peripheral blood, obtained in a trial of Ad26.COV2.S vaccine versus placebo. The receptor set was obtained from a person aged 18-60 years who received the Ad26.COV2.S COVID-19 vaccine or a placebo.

This CDR3 is CASSLQGLLSSYEQYF. DNA for the CDR3: TGTGCCAGCAGCTTACAGGGTTTACTGAGCTCCTACGAGCAGTACTTC. The chain uses TRBV7-9 and TRBJ2-7; D may be TRBD1 (5 bases). The CDR3 loop spans 16 amino acids. The V gene's germline CDR1 is SEHNR and CDR2 FQNEAQ (reference sequence). The V end lost 2 bases, the J end lost 0 bases, and 14 bases lay between the germline ends.

The CDR3 here is CASSLASGQETQYF. The CDR3 bases are TGTGCCAGCAGTTTAGCCTCAGGGCAAGAGACCCAGTACTTC. V is TRBV28 and J is TRBJ2-5; D is possibly TRBD1 (5 bases). The CDR3 is 14 residues long. Per the germline V gene, CDR1 is MDHEN and CDR2 is SYDVKM. V dropped 2 bases and J dropped 2 bases, with 9 bases sitting between them.

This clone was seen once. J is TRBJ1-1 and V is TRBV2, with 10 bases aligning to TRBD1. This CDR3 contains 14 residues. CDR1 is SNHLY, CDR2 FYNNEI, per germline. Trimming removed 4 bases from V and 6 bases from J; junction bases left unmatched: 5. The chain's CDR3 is CASSARQGAAEAFF. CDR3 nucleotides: TGTGCCAGCAGTGCCCGACAGGGGGCAGCTGAAGCTTTCTTT.

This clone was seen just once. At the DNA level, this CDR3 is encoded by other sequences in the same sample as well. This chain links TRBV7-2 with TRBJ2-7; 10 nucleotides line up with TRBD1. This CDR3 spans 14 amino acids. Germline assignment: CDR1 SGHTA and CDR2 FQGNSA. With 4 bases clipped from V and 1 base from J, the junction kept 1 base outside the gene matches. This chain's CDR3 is CASSSDRGSYEQYF. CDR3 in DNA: TGTGCCAGCAGCTCGGACAGGGGGTCCTACGAGCAGTACTTC. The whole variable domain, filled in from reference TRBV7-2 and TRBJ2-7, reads GAGVSQSPSNKVTEKGKDVELRCDPISGHTALYWYRQSLGQGLEFLIYFQGNSAPDKSGLPSDRFSAERTGGSVSTLTIQRTQQEDSAVYLCASSSDRGSYEQYFGPGTRLTVT.

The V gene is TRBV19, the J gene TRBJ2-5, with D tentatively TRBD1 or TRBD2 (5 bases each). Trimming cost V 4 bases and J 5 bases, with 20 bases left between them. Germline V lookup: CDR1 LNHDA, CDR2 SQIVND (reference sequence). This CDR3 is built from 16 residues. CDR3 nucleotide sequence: TGTGCCAGTAGTACCGAACTCGCTGGGGGTTACGAGACCCAGTACTTC. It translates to CASSTELAGGYETQYF.

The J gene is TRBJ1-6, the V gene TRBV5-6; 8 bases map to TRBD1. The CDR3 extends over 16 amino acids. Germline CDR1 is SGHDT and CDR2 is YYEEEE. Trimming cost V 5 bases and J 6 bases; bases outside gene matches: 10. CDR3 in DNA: TGTGCCAGCAGTTGGACAGGGAAGCGATCTAATTCACCCCTCCACTTT. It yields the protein CASSWTGKRSNSPLHF. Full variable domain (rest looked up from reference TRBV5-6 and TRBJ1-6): DAGVTQSPTHLIKTRGQQVTLRCSPKSGHDTVSWYQQALGQGPQFIFQYYEEEERQRGNFPDRFSGHQFPNYSSELNVNALLLGDSALYLCASSWTGKRSNSPLHFGNGTRLTVT.

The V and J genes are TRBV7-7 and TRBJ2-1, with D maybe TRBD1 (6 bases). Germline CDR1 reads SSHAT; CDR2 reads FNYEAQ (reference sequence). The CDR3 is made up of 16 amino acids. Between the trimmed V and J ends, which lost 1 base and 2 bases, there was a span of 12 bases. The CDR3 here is CASSLEQGPPYNEQFF. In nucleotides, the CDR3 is TGTGCCAGCAGCTTAGAACAGGGTCCCCCCTACAATGAGCAGTTCTTC.

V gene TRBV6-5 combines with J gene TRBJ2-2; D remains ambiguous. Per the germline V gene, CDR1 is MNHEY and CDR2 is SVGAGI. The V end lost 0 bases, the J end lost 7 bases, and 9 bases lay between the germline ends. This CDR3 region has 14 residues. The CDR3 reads CASSYSAPGGELFF. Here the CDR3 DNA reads TGTGCCAGCAGTTACTCGGCACCCGGCGGGGAGCTGTTTTTT.

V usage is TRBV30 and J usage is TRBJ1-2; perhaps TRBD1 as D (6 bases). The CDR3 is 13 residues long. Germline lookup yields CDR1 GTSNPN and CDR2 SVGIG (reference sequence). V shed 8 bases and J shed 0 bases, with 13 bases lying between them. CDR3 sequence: CAGGGESNYGYTF. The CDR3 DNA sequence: TGTGCCGGAGGGGGGGAATCTAACTATGGCTACACCTTC.

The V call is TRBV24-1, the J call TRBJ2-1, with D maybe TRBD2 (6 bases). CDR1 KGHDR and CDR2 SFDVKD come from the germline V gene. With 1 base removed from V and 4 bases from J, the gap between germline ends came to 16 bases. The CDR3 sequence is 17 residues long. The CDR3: CATSDFSGAGPYNEQFF. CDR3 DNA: TGTGCCACCAGTGATTTCTCTGGGGCGGGACCGTACAATGAGCAGTTCTTC.

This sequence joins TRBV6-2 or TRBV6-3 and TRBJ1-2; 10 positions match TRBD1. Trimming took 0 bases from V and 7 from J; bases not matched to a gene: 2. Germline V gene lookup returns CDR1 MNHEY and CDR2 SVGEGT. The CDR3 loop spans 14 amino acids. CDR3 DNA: TGTGCCAGCAGTTACTCGGGACAGGGGCTTGGCTACACCTTC. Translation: CASSYSGQGLGYTF.

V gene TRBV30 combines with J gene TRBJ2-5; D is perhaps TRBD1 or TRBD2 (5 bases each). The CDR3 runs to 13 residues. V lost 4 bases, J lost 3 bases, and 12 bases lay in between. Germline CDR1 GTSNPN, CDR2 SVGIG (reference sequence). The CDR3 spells CAWNPGAEETQYF. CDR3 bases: TGTGCCTGGAACCCCGGGGCTGAAGAGACCCAGTACTTC.

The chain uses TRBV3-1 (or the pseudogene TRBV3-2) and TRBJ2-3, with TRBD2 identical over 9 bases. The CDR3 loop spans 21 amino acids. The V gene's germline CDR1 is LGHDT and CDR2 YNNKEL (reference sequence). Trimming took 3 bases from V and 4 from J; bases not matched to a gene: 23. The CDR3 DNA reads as TGTGCCAGCAGCCACGCATCGTTGGTAGCGGGAGTAAAGATGGGGGCAGATACGCAGTATTTT. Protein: CASSHASLVAGVKMGADTQYF.

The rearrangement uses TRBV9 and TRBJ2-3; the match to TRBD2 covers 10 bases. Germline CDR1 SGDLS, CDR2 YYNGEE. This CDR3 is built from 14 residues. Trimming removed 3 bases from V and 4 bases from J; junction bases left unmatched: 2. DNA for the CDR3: TGTGCCAGCAGCGGGACTAGCGGAGCAGATACGCAGTATTTT. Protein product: CASSGTSGADTQYF.

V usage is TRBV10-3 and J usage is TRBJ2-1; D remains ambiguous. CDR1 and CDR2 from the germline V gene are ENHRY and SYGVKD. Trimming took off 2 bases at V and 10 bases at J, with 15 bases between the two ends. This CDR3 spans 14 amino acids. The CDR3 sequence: CAISELGYAREQFF. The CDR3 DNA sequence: TGTGCCATCAGTGAGCTGGGTTACGCCCGAGAGCAGTTCTTC.

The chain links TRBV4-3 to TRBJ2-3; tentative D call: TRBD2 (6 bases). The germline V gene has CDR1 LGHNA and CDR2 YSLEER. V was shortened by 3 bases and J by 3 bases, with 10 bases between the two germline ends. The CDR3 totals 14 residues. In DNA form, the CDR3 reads TGCGCCAGCAGCCAGGTAGGAGGGACAGATACGCAGTATTTT. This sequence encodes CASSQVGGTDTQYF.

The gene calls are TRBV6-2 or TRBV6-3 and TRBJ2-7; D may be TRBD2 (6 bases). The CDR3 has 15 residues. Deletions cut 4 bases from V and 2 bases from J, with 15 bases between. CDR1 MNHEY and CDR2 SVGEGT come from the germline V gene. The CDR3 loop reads CASSSPRGRTYEQYF. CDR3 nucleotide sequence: TGTGCCAGCAGTTCCCCGCGGGGCCGAACCTACGAGCAGTACTTC.

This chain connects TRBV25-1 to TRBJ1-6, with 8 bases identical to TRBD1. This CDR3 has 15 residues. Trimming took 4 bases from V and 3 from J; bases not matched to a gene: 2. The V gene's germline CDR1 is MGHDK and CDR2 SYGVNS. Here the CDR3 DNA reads TGTGCCAGCAGTGCTGGGACAGGCTATAATTCACCCCTCCACTTT. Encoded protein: CASSAGTGYNSPLHF.